Listed below are T cell receptor beta chains from one sample, sequenced in a study of blood T cells in healthy people across ages. TCRdb analysed the 5' RACE reads with MiXCR anew, one entry per CDR3 protein. The sample contains about 1.5 million distinct CDR3 sequences, under 55% of which appear only once. Sequenced material: blood. The receptor set was obtained from a young woman in good health. The CDR3 runs from the conserved cysteine through the conserved F or W. D genes are given only for firm matches. Not all rows give a size; the values are once, few, many and, for expanded clones, a class.

CDR3nt,CDR3aa,abundance,j_gene,d_gene,v_gene
TGTGCCAGCAGCTCCACTGAGTCCAGCACAGATACGCAGTATTTT,CASSSTESSTDTQYF,-,TRBJ2-3,-,TRBV7-9
TGTGCCAGCAGTGCTAGCGGGATGTCCTACGAGCAGTACTTC,CASSASGMSYEQYF,few,TRBJ2-7,TRBD2,TRBV27
TGTGCCAGCAGTTACACCGGGCCAGGTAGCAATCAGCCCCAGCATTTT,CASSYTGPGSNQPQHF,-,TRBJ1-5,-,TRBV6-5
TGTGCCAGCAGTTACTCGGGACAGGGTGCTCAGCCCCAGCATTTT,CASSYSGQGAQPQHF,few,TRBJ1-5,TRBD1,TRBV6-2/TRBV6-3
TGTGCCAGCAGTCCAAGGACCGTTTCAGATACGCAGTATTTT,CASSPRTVSDTQYF,-,TRBJ2-3,-,TRBV28
TGCAGCGTTAAAGGGGCAGGCACCTCCTACGAGCAGTACTTC,CSVKGAGTSYEQYF,few,TRBJ2-7,-,TRBV29-1
TGTGCCAGCGCAACTACAGGGGTGGGATACTATGGCTACACCTTC,CASATTGVGYYGYTF,-,TRBJ1-2,TRBD1,TRBV7-9
TGCAGCGTTGAAGTTGGCGACAGCTCCTACAATGAGCAGTACTTC,CSVEVGDSSYNEQYF,few,TRBJ2-7,-,TRBV29-1
TGTGCCAGTACACCCCTAGCGGGAGCGTACAATGAGCAGTTCTTC,CASTPLAGAYNEQFF,-,TRBJ2-1,TRBD2,TRBV19
TGTGCCAGCAGTTTACTAGCGGGGGGGGGAGACCCCAATGAGCAGTTCTTC,CASSLLAGGGDPNEQFF,-,TRBJ2-1,TRBD2,TRBV12-3/TRBV12-4
TGCAGCGTTGTCCCCTGGGCCGAAACCTCCTACAATGAGCAGTTCTTC,CSVVPWAETSYNEQFF,-,TRBJ2-1,-,TRBV29-1
TGCGCCAGCAGCGAGGAGCGGACCACGTACCAAGAGACCCAGTACTTC,CASSEERTTYQETQYF,few,TRBJ2-5,-,TRBV5-1
TGTGCCACCAGCCTCCGCCGGACGGGGGCCAACGTCCTGACTTTC,CATSLRRTGANVLTF,-,TRBJ2-6,-,TRBV15
TGCAGTGCTAGCCAGGACCCTTACAATGAGCAGTTCTTC,CSASQDPYNEQFF,-,TRBJ2-1,-,TRBV20-1
TGTGCCAGCAGCTTGTGGGGCCTAGCGGGGTCCTACGAGCAGTACTTC,CASSLWGLAGSYEQYF,many,TRBJ2-7,TRBD2,TRBV5-6
TGTGCCAGCAGCTCGAAAGGGTATCTCTGGGACATTCAGTACTTC,CASSSKGYLWDIQYF,-,TRBJ2-4,-,TRBV13
TGTGCCAGCAGCCGACGGCTGGGGAACAATCAGCCCCAGCATTTT,CASSRRLGNNQPQHF,few,TRBJ1-5,-,TRBV28
TGTGCCACCAGTGATTTGGGGAGTCGGAATGAGCAGTTCTTC,CATSDLGSRNEQFF,-,TRBJ2-1,-,TRBV24-1
TGCAGCGTTGAACCCCAGGGGGACAGGGATGTGACCCAGTACTTC,CSVEPQGDRDVTQYF,-,TRBJ2-5,TRBD1,TRBV29-1
TGTGCCAGCAGCGACTCCGCTGAAACGCAGTATTTT,CASSDSAETQYF,few,TRBJ2-3,-,TRBV28
TGTGCCAGCACGGAGGGGGGGTACAATGAGCAGTTCTTC,CASTEGGYNEQFF,few,TRBJ2-1,-,TRBV6-2/TRBV6-3
TGTGCCAGCAGCTTATTTCTAGCACAGAGCTCCTACAATGAGCAGTTCTTC,CASSLFLAQSSYNEQFF,-,TRBJ2-1,-,TRBV7-9
TGCGCCAGCGCCGAATATAATTCACCCCTCCACTTT,CASAEYNSPLHF,few,TRBJ1-6,-,TRBV4-1
TGTGCCAGCAGTTTAGGGCGGGGAGACTACAATGAGCAGTTCTTC,CASSLGRGDYNEQFF,few,TRBJ2-1,-,TRBV27
TGCAGTGCTAGACCGGCAGGCCATTCAGGTGAGCAGTTCTTC,CSARPAGHSGEQFF,few,TRBJ2-1,-,TRBV20-1
TGTGCCAGCAGCTTTTCTAGCGGGGACTCCTACGAGCAGTACTTC,CASSFSSGDSYEQYF,-,TRBJ2-7,TRBD2,TRBV11-2
TGTGCCAGCAGTGGGAACAGGGCGGGGGTCACAGATACGCAGTATTTT,CASSGNRAGVTDTQYF,-,TRBJ2-3,-,TRBV25-1
TGTGCCACCAGTGACCCGGGGGACAGGGCCTTCGGTGGATACACCTTC,CATSDPGDRAFGGYTF,few,TRBJ1-2,TRBD1,TRBV24-1
TGCAGTGCTCAGCGCTCTAGCGGGGGCACAGATACGCAGTATTTT,CSAQRSSGGTDTQYF,-,TRBJ2-3,TRBD2,TRBV20-1
TGTGCCAGCAGATTCACTAGCGGGGTATACAATGAGCAGTACTTC,CASRFTSGVYNEQYF,few,TRBJ2-5,TRBD2,TRBV12-3/TRBV12-4
TGCGCCAGCAGCCAAGATCGGGGGTCGTGGGGCTACACCTTC,CASSQDRGSWGYTF,few,TRBJ1-2,-,TRBV4-1